This is a list of T cell receptor beta chains from one sample in a study of cytomegalovirus exposure and HLA in healthy donors. The method was immunoSEQ multiplex PCR; TCRdb's version includes in-frame clones alone and lacks a portion of them. Of roughly 180,000 clones in the sample, roughly 78% were seen once. Sequencing was performed on PBMCs. The receptors come from a girl aged 5-17 years in good health and CMV-seropositive. Each CDR3 is given with its conserved first and last residue. D genes are given only for firm matches. Not every row has a clone size; where given, it reads once, few, many or a size class.

few,TRBJ2-1,TRBV28,14,.,TGTGCCAGCAGCCTAGGGACGACTAGGAATGAGCAGTTCTTC,CASSLGTTRNEQFF
.,TRBJ2-1,TRBV6-1,15,TRBD2,TGTGCCAGCAGTGAGACTAGCGGGGGGTACAATGAGCAGTTCTTC,CASSETSGGYNEQFF
.,TRBJ2-1,TRBV9,16,.,TGTGCCAGCAGCACCACCTATATGGGGGGATACAATGAGCAGTTCTTC,CASSTTYMGGYNEQFF
.,TRBJ1-4,TRBV6-4,18,TRBD1,TGTGCCAGCAGTGACTCCGTGACAGGGGAGGAATTGGGCGAAAAACTGTTTTTT,CASSDSVTGEELGEKLFF
.,TRBJ2-1,TRBV5-1,15,TRBD1,TGCGCCAGCAGCGTGGTCGGACAGGGATACAATGAGCAGTTCTTC,CASSVVGQGYNEQFF
.,TRBJ1-6,TRBV2,15,TRBD1,TGTGCCAGCAGAACCGGGACAGGGACACGTTCACCCCTCCACTTT,CASRTGTGTRSPLHF
.,TRBJ2-7,TRBV4-3,15,.,TGCGCCAGCAGCCAAGATTCCAGCAGGGTAGGTGAGCAGTACTTC,CASSQDSSRVGEQYF
.,TRBJ1-6,TRBV6-4,13,.,TGTGCCAGCAGTGTAACCGGGGATTCACCCCTCCACTTT,CASSVTGDSPLHF
.,TRBJ2-2,TRBV11-2,18,TRBD1,TGTGCCAGCAGCCTAATAAGCCCCGGGACAGGAGCCACCGGGGAGCTGTTTTTT,CASSLISPGTGATGELFF
.,TRBJ1-1,TRBV19,12,.,TGTGCCAGTAGTAACCAGGGCCCTGAAGCTTTCTTT,CASSNQGPEAFF
.,TRBJ1-6,TRBV27,14,.,TGTGCCAGCAGTCCGGACAGAAAGAATTCACCCCTCCACTTT,CASSPDRKNSPLHF